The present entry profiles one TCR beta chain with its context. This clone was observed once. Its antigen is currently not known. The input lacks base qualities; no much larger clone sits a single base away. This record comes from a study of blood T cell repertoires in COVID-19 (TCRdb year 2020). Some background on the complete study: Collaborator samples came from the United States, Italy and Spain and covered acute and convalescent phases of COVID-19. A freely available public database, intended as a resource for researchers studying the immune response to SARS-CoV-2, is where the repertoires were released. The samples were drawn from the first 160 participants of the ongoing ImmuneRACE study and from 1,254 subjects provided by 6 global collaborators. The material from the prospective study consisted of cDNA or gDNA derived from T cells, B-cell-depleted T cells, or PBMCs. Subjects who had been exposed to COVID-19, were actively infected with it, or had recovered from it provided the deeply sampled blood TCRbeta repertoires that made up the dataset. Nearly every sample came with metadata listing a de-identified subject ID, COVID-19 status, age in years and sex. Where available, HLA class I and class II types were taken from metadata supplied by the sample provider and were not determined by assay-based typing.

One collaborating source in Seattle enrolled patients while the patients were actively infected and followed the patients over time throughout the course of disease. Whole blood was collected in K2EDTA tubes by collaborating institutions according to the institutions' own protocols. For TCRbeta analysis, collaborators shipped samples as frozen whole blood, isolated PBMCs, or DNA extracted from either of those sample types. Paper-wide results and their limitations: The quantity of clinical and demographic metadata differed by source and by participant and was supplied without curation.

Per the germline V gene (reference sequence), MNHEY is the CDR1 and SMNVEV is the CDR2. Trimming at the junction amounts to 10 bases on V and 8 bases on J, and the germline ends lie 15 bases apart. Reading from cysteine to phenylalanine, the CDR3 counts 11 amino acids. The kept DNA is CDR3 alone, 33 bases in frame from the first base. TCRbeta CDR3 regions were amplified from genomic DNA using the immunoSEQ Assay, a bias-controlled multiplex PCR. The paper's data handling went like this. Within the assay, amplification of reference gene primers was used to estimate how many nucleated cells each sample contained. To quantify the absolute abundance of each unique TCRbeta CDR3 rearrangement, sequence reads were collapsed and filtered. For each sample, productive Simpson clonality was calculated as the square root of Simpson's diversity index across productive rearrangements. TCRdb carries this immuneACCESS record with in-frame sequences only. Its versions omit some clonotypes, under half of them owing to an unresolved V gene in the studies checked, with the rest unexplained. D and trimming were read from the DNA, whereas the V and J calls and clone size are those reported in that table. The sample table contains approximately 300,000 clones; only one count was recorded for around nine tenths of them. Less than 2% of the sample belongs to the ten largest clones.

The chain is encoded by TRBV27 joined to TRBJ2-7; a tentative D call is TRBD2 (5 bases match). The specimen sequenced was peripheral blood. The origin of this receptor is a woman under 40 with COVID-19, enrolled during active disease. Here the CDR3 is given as CANLNQRKQYF. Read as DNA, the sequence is TGTGCCAACCTAAATCAGCGGAAGCAGTACTTC.